This is a list of T cell receptor beta chains from one sample in a study of blood T cell repertoires in COVID-19. Assay: immunoSEQ multiplex PCR; the TCRdb copy retains only in-frame clones and omits some. The sample includes about 64,000 clones, more than 75% seen only once; the top ten take around 9.1%. Sequenced input: PBMCs or T cells enriched from blood (not recorded which). All receptors come from a middle-aged woman who had recovered from COVID-19. Each CDR3 is given with its conserved first and last residue. A D gene is named only where the DNA matches it firmly. Clone sizes are given selectively: once, few, many, or a class where the clone is expanded.

size: .; V: TRBV2; J: TRBJ2-1; D: TRBD1; length: 18; CDR3: CASITGQGFRPGVDEQFF; DNA: TGTGCCAGCATAACCGGACAGGGGTTTAGACCAGGGGTCGATGAGCAGTTCTTC
size: .; V: TRBV7-6; J: TRBJ1-1; D: .; length: 13; CDR3: CASSTTGNTEAFF; DNA: TGTGCCAGCAGCACCACAGGGAACACTGAAGCTTTCTTT
size: .; V: TRBV19; J: TRBJ2-7; D: .; length: 13; CDR3: CASSRRGADEQYF; DNA: TGTGCCAGTTCGAGGAGGGGAGCGGACGAGCAGTACTTC
size: .; V: TRBV6-5; J: TRBJ1-2; D: .; length: 13; CDR3: CASTRGASYGYTF; DNA: TGTGCCAGCACCCGGGGAGCGTCCTATGGCTACACCTTC
size: .; V: TRBV21-1; J: TRBJ2-1; D: .; length: 14; CDR3: CASTGTGTYNEQFF; DNA: TGTGCCAGCACCGGGACAGGGACCTACAATGAGCAGTTCTTC
size: .; V: TRBV12-3/TRBV12-4; J: TRBJ1-2; D: .; length: 13; CDR3: CASSLGGGTGYTF; DNA: TGTGCCAGCAGTTTAGGGGGAGGTACTGGCTACACCTTC
size: .; V: TRBV2; J: TRBJ1-3; D: TRBD1; length: 15; CDR3: CASINDRGVSNTIYF; DNA: TGTGCCAGCATTAACGACAGGGGCGTGTCGAACACCATATATTTT
size: .; V: TRBV5-5; J: TRBJ2-3; D: TRBD1; length: 15; CDR3: CASSLDRGRADTQYF; DNA: TGTGCCAGCAGCTTGGACAGGGGCCGGGCAGATACGCAGTATTTT
size: .; V: TRBV5-8; J: TRBJ1-1; D: .; length: 14; CDR3: CASSTTGLSNEAFF; DNA: TGTGCCAGCAGCACGACAGGACTGTCGAACGAAGCTTTCTTT
size: .; V: TRBV25-1; J: TRBJ2-5; D: .; length: 14; CDR3: CASSEFAGAETQYF; DNA: TGTGCCAGCAGTGAATTCGCAGGGGCGGAGACCCAGTACTTC
size: .; V: TRBV6-2/TRBV6-3; J: TRBJ2-3; D: TRBD2; length: 17; CDR3: CASSPRLAGDFTDTQYF; DNA: TGTGCCAGCAGTCCCAGACTAGCGGGGGACTTTACAGATACGCAGTATTTT
size: .; V: TRBV11-1; J: TRBJ1-1; D: TRBD1; length: 15; CDR3: CASSSLDRGLTEAFF; DNA: TGTGCCAGCAGCTCGTTGGACAGGGGGCTCACTGAAGCTTTCTTT
size: .; V: TRBV28; J: TRBJ2-3; D: TRBD2; length: 17; CDR3: CASSLWRGGRGTDTQYF; DNA: TGTGCCAGCAGTTTATGGCGGGGGGGGAGGGGCACAGATACGCAGTATTTT
size: once; V: TRBV10-2; J: TRBJ2-7; D: TRBD2; length: 15; CDR3: CASSEPSGVGYEQYF; DNA: TGCGCCAGCAGTGAGCCGAGCGGGGTGGGGTACGAGCAGTACTTC
size: .; V: TRBV25-1; J: TRBJ2-5; D: .; length: 13; CDR3: CASSKPGEETQYF; DNA: TGTGCCAGCAGTAAGCCAGGGGAAGAGACCCAGTACTTC
size: .; V: TRBV9; J: TRBJ2-3; D: .; length: 15; CDR3: CASSPGGLSTDTQYF; DNA: TGTGCCAGCAGCCCAGGGGGACTGTCCACAGATACGCAGTATTTT
size: .; V: TRBV29-1; J: TRBJ1-1; D: TRBD1; length: 16; CDR3: CSVEEQGGVLNTEAFF; DNA: TGCAGCGTTGAAGAACAGGGGGGAGTTCTCAACACTGAAGCTTTCTTT
size: .; V: TRBV6-4; J: TRBJ2-3; D: TRBD2; length: 16; CDR3: CASSPGTSGGTDTQYF; DNA: TGTGCCAGCAGTCCCGGGACTAGCGGTGGCACAGATACGCAGTATTTT
size: .; V: TRBV19; J: TRBJ2-1; D: .; length: 20; CDR3: CASRLLTEAPQALSYNEQFF; DNA: TGTGCCAGTAGGCTCCTGACCGAGGCTCCTCAAGCCCTTAGCTACAATGAGCAGTTCTTC
size: .; V: TRBV24-1; J: TRBJ2-5; D: .; length: 13; CDR3: CATSNPGQETQYF; DNA: TGTGCCACCAGTAACCCAGGCCAAGAGACCCAGTACTTC
size: .; V: TRBV7-9; J: TRBJ2-7; D: TRBD2; length: 16; CDR3: CASSSISGGTSYEQYF; DNA: TGTGCCAGCAGCTCGATTAGCGGGGGAACCTCATACGAGCAGTACTTC
size: .; V: TRBV5-1; J: TRBJ1-1; D: TRBD1; length: 17; CDR3: CASSFTGARIQNTEAFF; DNA: TGCGCCAGCAGCTTTACAGGGGCCCGCATACAGAACACTGAAGCTTTCTTT
size: .; V: TRBV5-6; J: TRBJ1-3; D: TRBD1; length: 17; CDR3: CASSQTGQGAPGNTIYF; DNA: TGTGCCAGCAGTCAAACCGGACAGGGGGCTCCTGGAAACACCATATATTTT
size: .; V: TRBV7-2; J: TRBJ1-2; D: .; length: 13; CDR3: CASSLDPGYGYTF; DNA: TGTGCCAGCAGCTTAGATCCGGGCTATGGCTACACCTTC
size: .; V: TRBV7-8; J: TRBJ1-2; D: .; length: 15; CDR3: CASSLVITTNYGYTF; DNA: TGTGCCAGCAGCTTAGTAATCACAACAAACTATGGCTACACCTTC
size: .; V: TRBV24-1; J: TRBJ2-6; D: .; length: 15; CDR3: CATSGVLGGANVLTF; DNA: TGTGCCACCAGCGGGGTCTTGGGGGGGGCCAACGTCCTGACTTTC
size: once; V: TRBV5-1; J: TRBJ1-2; D: TRBD1; length: 14; CDR3: CASSATTGEDGYTF; DNA: TGCGCCAGCAGCGCTACGACAGGGGAGGATGGCTACACCTTC
size: .; V: TRBV19; J: TRBJ1-1; D: .; length: 13; CDR3: CASSIGERPGAFF; DNA: TGTGCCAGTAGTATAGGGGAGAGGCCGGGGGCTTTCTTT
size: once; V: TRBV5-1; J: TRBJ2-5; D: TRBD2; length: 14; CDR3: CASKLAGVQETQYF; DNA: TGCGCCAGCAAACTAGCGGGGGTACAAGAGACCCAGTACTTC
size: .; V: TRBV2; J: TRBJ2-6; D: TRBD1; length: 18; CDR3: CASSERTGAFGGANVLTF; DNA: TGTGCCAGCAGTGAAAGGACAGGGGCCTTCGGTGGGGCCAACGTCCTGACTTTC
size: .; V: TRBV5-1; J: TRBJ1-5; D: .; length: 14; CDR3: CASSLVGGGQPQHF; DNA: TGCGCCAGCAGCTTGGTTGGGGGCGGGCAGCCCCAGCATTTT
size: .; V: TRBV6-4; J: TRBJ2-7; D: TRBD2; length: 16; CDR3: CASSDASGGPPYEQYF; DNA: TGTGCCAGCAGTGATGCTAGCGGGGGACCCCCCTACGAGCAGTACTTC
size: few; V: TRBV5-1; J: TRBJ1-6; D: .; length: 13; CDR3: CASRQPGVSPLHF; DNA: TGCGCCAGCAGGCAGCCAGGGGTTTCACCCCTCCACTTT
size: .; V: TRBV19; J: TRBJ1-1; D: TRBD1; length: 13; CDR3: CASRVTGTTEAFF; DNA: TGTGCCAGTAGGGTGACAGGGACCACTGAAGCTTTCTTT
size: .; V: TRBV11-3; J: TRBJ1-3; D: .; length: 15; CDR3: CASRLIPDIGNTIYF; DNA: TGTGCCAGCAGACTCATCCCGGACATTGGAAACACCATATATTTT
size: .; V: TRBV7-6; J: TRBJ1-1; D: TRBD1; length: 14; CDR3: CASSRTGGNTEAFF; DNA: TGTGCCAGCAGCCGGACAGGGGGGAACACTGAAGCTTTCTTT
size: .; V: TRBV3-1/TRBV3-2; J: TRBJ2-7; D: TRBD1; length: 13; CDR3: CASSHTGTGEQYF; DNA: TGTGCCAGCAGCCACACCGGGACAGGAGAGCAGTACTTC
size: .; V: TRBV5-6; J: TRBJ2-1; D: .; length: 15; CDR3: CASSPRDSFYNEQFF; DNA: TGTGCCAGCAGCCCCCGGGACTCCTTCTACAATGAGCAGTTCTTC
size: .; V: TRBV5-1; J: TRBJ2-7; D: .; length: 12; CDR3: CASSLDTYEQYF; DNA: TGCGCCAGCAGCCTGGACACCTACGAGCAGTACTTC
size: .; V: TRBV2; J: TRBJ2-7; D: TRBD1; length: 14; CDR3: CASTTPGQGYEQYF; DNA: TGTGCCAGCACCACACCGGGACAGGGTTACGAGCAGTACTTC
size: few; V: TRBV6-4; J: TRBJ1-2; D: .; length: 15; CDR3: CASSEQSSTNYGYTF; DNA: TGTGCCAGCAGTGAACAGAGTTCAACTAACTATGGCTACACCTTC
size: .; V: TRBV2; J: TRBJ2-7; D: TRBD2; length: 13; CDR3: CASREASSYEQYF; DNA: TGTGCCTCCCGGGAGGCGAGCTCCTACGAGCAGTACTTC
size: .; V: TRBV14; J: TRBJ1-1; D: TRBD1; length: 14; CDR3: CASSLRQGGSEAFF; DNA: TGTGCCAGCAGCTTGCGACAGGGCGGTTCTGAAGCTTTCTTT
size: .; V: TRBV4-1; J: TRBJ1-5; D: TRBD1; length: 16; CDR3: CASSQPGQGANQPQHF; DNA: TGCGCCAGCAGCCAACCCGGACAGGGGGCGAACCAGCCCCAGCATTTT
size: .; V: TRBV19; J: TRBJ1-2; D: TRBD1; length: 13; CDR3: CASSMAGQDGYTF; DNA: TGTGCCAGTAGTATGGCAGGACAGGATGGCTACACCTTC
size: .; V: TRBV7-7; J: TRBJ2-5; D: TRBD1; length: 16; CDR3: CASSLAGTGGQETQYF; DNA: TGTGCCAGCAGCTTAGCGGGGACAGGGGGCCAAGAGACCCAGTACTTC
size: .; V: TRBV7-8; J: TRBJ2-7; D: .; length: 15; CDR3: CASSPFQGPAYEQYF; DNA: TGTGCCAGCAGCCCCTTCCAGGGGCCAGCCTACGAGCAGTACTTC
size: once; V: TRBV18; J: TRBJ2-7; D: .; length: 14; CDR3: CASSPPTDSYEQYF; DNA: TGTGCCAGCTCACCACCGACAGACTCCTACGAGCAGTACTTC
size: once; V: TRBV5-1; J: TRBJ1-3; D: .; length: 15; CDR3: CASSFGENSGNTIYF; DNA: TGCGCCAGCAGCTTCGGGGAAAACTCTGGAAACACCATATATTTT